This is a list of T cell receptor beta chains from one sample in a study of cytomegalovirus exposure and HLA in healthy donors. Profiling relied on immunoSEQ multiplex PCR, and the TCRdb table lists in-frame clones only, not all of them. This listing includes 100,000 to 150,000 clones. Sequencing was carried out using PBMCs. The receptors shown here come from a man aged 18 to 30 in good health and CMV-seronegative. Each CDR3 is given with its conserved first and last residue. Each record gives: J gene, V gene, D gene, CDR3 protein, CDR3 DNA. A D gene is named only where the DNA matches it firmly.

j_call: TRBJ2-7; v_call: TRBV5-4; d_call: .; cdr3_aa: CASSLWRSSIYEQYF; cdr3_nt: TGTGCCAGCAGCTTATGGAGGTCGAGTATCTACGAGCAGTACTTC
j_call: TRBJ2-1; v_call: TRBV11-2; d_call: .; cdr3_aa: CASSSYYEQFF; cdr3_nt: TGTGCCAGCAGCTCATACTATGAGCAGTTCTTC
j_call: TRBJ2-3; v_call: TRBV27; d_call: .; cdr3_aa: CASSLSWGSTSTDTQYF; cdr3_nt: TGTGCCAGCAGCCTCTCCTGGGGCAGCACTAGCACAGATACGCAGTATTTT
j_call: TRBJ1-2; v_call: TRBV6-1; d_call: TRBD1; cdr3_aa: CASSGKNRGWNYGYTF; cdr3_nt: TGTGCCAGCAGTGGTAAAAACAGGGGGTGGAACTATGGCTACACCTTC
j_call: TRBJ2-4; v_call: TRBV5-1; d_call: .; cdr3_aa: CASSQDSPAKNIQYF; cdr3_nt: TGCGCCAGCAGCCAGGACAGTCCGGCCAAAAACATTCAGTACTTC
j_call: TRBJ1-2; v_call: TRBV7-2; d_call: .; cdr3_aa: CASSLTRTPTNYGYTF; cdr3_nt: TGTGCCAGCAGCTTAACCCGGACTCCTACCAACTATGGCTACACCTTC
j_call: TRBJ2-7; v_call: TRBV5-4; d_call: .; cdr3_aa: CASSLGQVGYEQYF; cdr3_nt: TGTGCCAGCAGCTTGGGACAGGTGGGTTACGAGCAGTACTTC
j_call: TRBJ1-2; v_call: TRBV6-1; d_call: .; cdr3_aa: CANIDRRYGYTF; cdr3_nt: TGTGCCAACATAGACAGGAGATATGGCTACACCTTC
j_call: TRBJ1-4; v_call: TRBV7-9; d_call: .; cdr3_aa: CASSFEGGNEKLFF; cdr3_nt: TGTGCCAGCAGCTTTGAAGGAGGCAATGAAAAACTGTTTTTT
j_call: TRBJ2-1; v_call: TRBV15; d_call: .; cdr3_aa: CATSSPFGVDLVQFF; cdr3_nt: TGTGCCACCAGCAGTCCCTTCGGGGTGGATTTAGTGCAGTTCTTC
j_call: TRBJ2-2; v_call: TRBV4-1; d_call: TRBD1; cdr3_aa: CASNNRGRTGELFF; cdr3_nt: TGCGCCAGCAACAACAGGGGGCGGACCGGGGAGCTGTTTTTT
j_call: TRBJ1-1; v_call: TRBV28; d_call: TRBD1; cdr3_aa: CASIPGGMNTEAFF; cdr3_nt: TGTGCCAGCATTCCAGGGGGCATGAACACTGAAGCTTTCTTT
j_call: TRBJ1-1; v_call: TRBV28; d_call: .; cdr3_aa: CASEFRGTEAFF; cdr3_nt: TGTGCCAGCGAATTCCGGGGCACTGAAGCTTTCTTT
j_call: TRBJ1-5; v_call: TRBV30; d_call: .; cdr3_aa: CAWSQDIANNQPQHF; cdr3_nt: TGTGCCTGGAGCCAGGACATCGCAAACAATCAGCCCCAGCATTTT
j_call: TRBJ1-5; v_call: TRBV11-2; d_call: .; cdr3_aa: CASSLEGRSNQPQHF; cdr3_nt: TGTGCCAGCAGCTTAGAGGGGAGAAGCAATCAGCCCCAGCATTTT
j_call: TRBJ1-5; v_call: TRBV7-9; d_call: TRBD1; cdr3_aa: CASSSVGQVNQPQHF; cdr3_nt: TGTGCCAGCAGCTCAGTTGGACAGGTCAATCAGCCCCAGCATTTT
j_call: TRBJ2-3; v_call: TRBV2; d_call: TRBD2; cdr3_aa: CASRLAGPTDTQYF; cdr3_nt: TGTGCCAGCAGATTAGCGGGCCCCACAGATACGCAGTATTTT
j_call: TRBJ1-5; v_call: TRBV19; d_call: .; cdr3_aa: CASKRPGSNQPQHF; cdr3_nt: TGTGCCAGTAAAAGGCCAGGTTCCAATCAGCCCCAGCATTTT
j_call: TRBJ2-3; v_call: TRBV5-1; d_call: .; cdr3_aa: CASRHDKTDTQYF; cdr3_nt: TGCGCCAGCAGACATGACAAGACAGATACGCAGTATTTT
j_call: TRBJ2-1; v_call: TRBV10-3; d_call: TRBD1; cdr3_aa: CAIMGQTYNEQFF; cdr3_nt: TGTGCCATCATGGGACAGACCTACAATGAGCAGTTCTTC
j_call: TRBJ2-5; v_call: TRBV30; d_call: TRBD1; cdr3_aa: CAWEPGQGPQETQYF; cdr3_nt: TGTGCCTGGGAACCGGGACAGGGACCACAAGAGACCCAGTACTTC
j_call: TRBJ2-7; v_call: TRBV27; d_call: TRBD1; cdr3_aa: CATRTGGSRNEQYF; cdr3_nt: TGTGCCACCAGGACAGGGGGCTCGCGAAACGAGCAGTACTTC
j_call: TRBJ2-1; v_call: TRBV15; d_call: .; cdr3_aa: CATSREWREQFF; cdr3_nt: TGTGCCACCAGCAGAGAGTGGCGGGAGCAGTTCTTC
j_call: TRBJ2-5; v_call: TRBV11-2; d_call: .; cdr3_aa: CASSLRGNQETQYF; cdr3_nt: TGTGCCAGCAGCTTAAGAGGGAACCAAGAGACCCAGTACTTC
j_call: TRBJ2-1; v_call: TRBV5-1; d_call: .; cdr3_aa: CASSLETATYNEQFF; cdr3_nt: TGCGCCAGCAGCTTGGAGACAGCTACCTACAATGAGCAGTTCTTC
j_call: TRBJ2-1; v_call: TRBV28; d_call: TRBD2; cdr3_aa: CASSLTSGGYNEQFF; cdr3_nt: TGTGCCAGCAGCTTAACTAGCGGGGGGTACAATGAGCAGTTCTTC
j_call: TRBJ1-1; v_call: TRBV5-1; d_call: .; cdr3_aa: CASSLVDRSTEAFF; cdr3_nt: TGCGCCAGCAGCTTGGTTGACAGGAGCACTGAAGCTTTCTTT
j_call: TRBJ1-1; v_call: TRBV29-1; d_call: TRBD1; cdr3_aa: CSVEVGQGIWGAFF; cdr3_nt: TGCAGCGTTGAAGTAGGACAGGGGATATGGGGAGCTTTCTTT
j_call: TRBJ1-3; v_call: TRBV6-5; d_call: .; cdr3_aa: CASIRGAGGNTIYF; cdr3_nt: TGTGCCAGCATCAGGGGCGCGGGTGGAAACACCATATATTTT
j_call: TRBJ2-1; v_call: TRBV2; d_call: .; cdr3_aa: CASSAYYNEQFF; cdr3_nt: TGTGCCAGCAGTGCCTACTACAATGAGCAGTTCTTC
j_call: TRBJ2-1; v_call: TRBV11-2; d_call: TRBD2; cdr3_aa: CASSLAGVGEQFF; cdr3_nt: TGTGCCAGCAGCTTGGCGGGGGTGGGTGAGCAGTTCTTC
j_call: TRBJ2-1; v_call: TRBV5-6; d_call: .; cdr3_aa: CASSESWEQFF; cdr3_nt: TGTGCCAGCAGCGAGAGTTGGGAGCAGTTCTTC
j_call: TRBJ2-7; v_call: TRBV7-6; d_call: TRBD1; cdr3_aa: CASSTGQGTYEQYF; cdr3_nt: TGTGCCAGCAGCACCGGACAGGGCACCTACGAGCAGTACTTC
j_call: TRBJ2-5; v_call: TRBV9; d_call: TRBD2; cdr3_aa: CASSSTSGGARETQYF; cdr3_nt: TGTGCCAGCAGTTCCACTAGCGGGGGGGCCCGGGAGACCCAGTACTTC
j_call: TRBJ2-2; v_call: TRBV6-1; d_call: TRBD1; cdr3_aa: CASTGQGVTGELFF; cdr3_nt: TGTGCCAGCACGGGACAGGGGGTCACCGGGGAGCTGTTTTTT
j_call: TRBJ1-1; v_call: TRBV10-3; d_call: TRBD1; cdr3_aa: CASTGGSRAEAFF; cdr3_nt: TGTGCCAGCACAGGGGGAAGTAGGGCTGAAGCTTTCTTT
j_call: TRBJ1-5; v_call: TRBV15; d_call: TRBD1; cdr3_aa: CATSILSGGLPQHF; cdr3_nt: TGTGCCACCAGCATCTTATCAGGGGGCCTGCCCCAGCATTTT
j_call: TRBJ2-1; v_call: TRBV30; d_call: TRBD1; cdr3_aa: CAWSRDRVVSDEQFF; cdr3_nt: TGTGCCTGGAGCAGAGACAGGGTGGTTAGCGATGAGCAGTTCTTC
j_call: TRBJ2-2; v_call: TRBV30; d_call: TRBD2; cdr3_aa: CAFNAAGGNTGELFF; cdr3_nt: TGTGCCTTTAATGCCGCGGGGGGTAACACCGGGGAGCTGTTTTTT
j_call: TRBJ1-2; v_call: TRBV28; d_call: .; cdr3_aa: CASSLGGAGYGYTF; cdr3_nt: TGTGCCAGCAGTTTAGGGGGGGCTGGCTATGGCTACACCTTC
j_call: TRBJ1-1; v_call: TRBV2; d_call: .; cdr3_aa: CASSVRGRSNTEAFF; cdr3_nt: TGTGCCAGCAGTGTGCGGGGAAGGTCGAACACTGAAGCTTTCTTT
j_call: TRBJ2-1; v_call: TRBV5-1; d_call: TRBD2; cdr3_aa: CASSGAGVLDEQFF; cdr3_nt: TGCGCCAGCAGCGGAGCGGGAGTATTGGATGAGCAGTTCTTC
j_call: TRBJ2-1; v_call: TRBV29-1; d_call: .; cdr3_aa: CSVDRVQTYNEQFF; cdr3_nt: TGCAGCGTTGATCGGGTTCAGACCTACAATGAGCAGTTCTTC
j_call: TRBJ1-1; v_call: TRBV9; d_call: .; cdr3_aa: CASSGDEAFF; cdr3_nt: TGTGCCAGCAGTGGAGACGAAGCTTTCTTT
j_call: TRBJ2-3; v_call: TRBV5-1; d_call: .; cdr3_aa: CASSPDSGADTQYF; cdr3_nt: TGCGCCAGCAGCCCGGACTCGGGGGCAGATACGCAGTATTTT
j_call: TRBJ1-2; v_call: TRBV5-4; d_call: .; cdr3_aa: CASSSGPDGSYGYTF; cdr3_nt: TGTGCCAGCAGCTCGGGCCCAGACGGGAGCTATGGCTACACCTTC
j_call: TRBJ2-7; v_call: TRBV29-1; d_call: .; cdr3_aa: CSVESRGQGIEQYF; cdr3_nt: TGCAGCGTTGAATCAAGGGGCCAGGGGATCGAGCAGTACTTC
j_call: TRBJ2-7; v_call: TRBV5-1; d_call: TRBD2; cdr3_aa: CASSLGTRASYEQYF; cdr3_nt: TGCGCCAGCAGCCTTGGGACTAGAGCGTCCTACGAGCAGTACTTC
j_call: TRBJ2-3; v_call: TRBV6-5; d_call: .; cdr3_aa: CASSSLLDTQYF; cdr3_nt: TGTGCCAGCAGTTCGCTATTGGATACGCAGTATTTT
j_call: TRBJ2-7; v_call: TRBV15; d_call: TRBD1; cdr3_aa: CATSRDGADRHYEQYF; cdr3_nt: TGTGCCACCAGCAGAGATGGCGCGGACAGGCACTACGAGCAGTACTTC
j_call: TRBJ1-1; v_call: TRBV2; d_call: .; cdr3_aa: CASSERGGNTEAFF; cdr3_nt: TGTGCCAGCAGTGAACGGGGGGGTAACACTGAAGCTTTCTTT
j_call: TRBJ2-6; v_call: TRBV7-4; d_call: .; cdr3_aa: CASSLARVDPLDYTSGANVLTF; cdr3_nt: TGTGCCAGCAGCTTAGCCAGGGTGGATCCCCTCGATTACACCTCTGGGGCCAACGTCCTGACTTTC